Presented here are 15 T cell receptor beta chains from one specimen sequenced in a study of beta chain features in type 1 diabetes. Study observations and caveats: Type 1 diabetes patients showed a moderate but significant shortening of TCRB CDR3s in all four CD4+ subsets.

These receptors lack a known antigen. The whole isolated RNA underwent reverse transcription, so sequencing captured expressed TCRB transcripts. Clones were read by immunoSEQ multiplex PCR, and TCRdb kept only the in-frame ones, dropping some. The sample includes about 120,000 clones, around 17% seen only once; the top ten take approximately 2.2%. Specimen: central memory CD4+ T cells from blood. The receptors derive from a man aged 30-40 years with type 1 diabetes.

This clone has more than one count but fewer than ten. The gene calls are TRBV14 and TRBJ2-1; TRBD1 matches 9 bases. Trimming at V came to 4 bases and at J to 6 bases, leaving 4 bases not matched to a gene. This CDR3 is built from 14 residues. Germline assignment: CDR1 SGHDN and CDR2 FVKESK. CDR3 sequence: CASSLRDRVNEQFF. The CDR3 nucleotides are TGTGCCAGCAGCCTCCGGGACAGGGTCAATGAGCAGTTCTTC.

The chain uses TRBV18 and TRBJ2-7, with 8 bases aligning to TRBD1. The V segment lost 4 bases and the J segment 6 bases; nucleotides outside the gene matches: 2. The CDR3 sequence is 12 residues long. CDR1 and CDR2 (germline): KGHSH, LQKENI. The CDR3 DNA is TGTGCCAGCTCACTGACAGGGGCCGAGCAGTACTTC. Protein: CASSLTGAEQYF.

This clone came up many times. DNA for the CDR3: TGTGCCAGCAGCATCAGGGGCCATGAGCAGTTCTTC. Protein sequence: CASSIRGHEQFF. The rearrangement uses TRBV21-1 and TRBJ2-1; the listed D gene, TRBD1, was not tested against the DNA. TRBV21-1 constitutes a pseudogene. The CDR3 is 12 residues long.

The rearrangement uses TRBV14 and TRBJ1-1, with D maybe TRBD1 (5 bases). Germline CDR1 is SGHDN and CDR2 is FVKESK. V was shortened by 2 bases and J by 0 bases, with 25 bases between the two germline ends. The CDR3 sequence is 20 residues long. The CDR3 DNA is TGTGCCAGCAGCCAAAAAGGTTTACAGGAGAGACTATTCATGAACACTGAAGCTTTCTTT. Its protein is CASSQKGLQERLFMNTEAFF. Variable domain in full (rest from reference TRBV14 and TRBJ1-1): EAGVTQFPSHSVIEKGQTVTLRCDPISGHDNLYWYRRVMGKEIKFLLHFVKESKQDESGMPNNRFLAERTGGTYSTLKVQPAELEDSGVYFCASSQKGLQERLFMNTEAFFGQGTRLTVV.

CDR3 DNA sequence: TGTGCCAGCTCAGGTCGCGGGGATCAGCCCCAGCATTTT. This encodes CASSGRGDQPQHF. V usage is TRBV18 and J usage is TRBJ1-5; D remains unclear. V shed 5 bases and J shed 5 bases, with 10 bases lying between them. The germline gives CDR1 KGHSH, CDR2 LQKENI. This CDR3 has 13 residues.

The rearrangement links TRBV4-1 to TRBJ2-1, with no clear D. The germline V gene encodes CDR1 MGHRA and CDR2 YSYEKL. V dropped 4 bases and J dropped 8 bases, with 12 bases sitting between them. The CDR3 spans 13 residues. CDR3 bases: TGCGCCAGCAGCCTCATCGGTGGGGATGAGCAGTTCTTC. Protein product: CASSLIGGDEQFF.

V and J are TRBV2 and TRBJ1-1; D is unclear. The V end lost 5 bases, the J end lost 5 bases, and 18 bases lay between the germline ends. This CDR3 region has 15 residues. Germline V gives CDR1 SNHLY, CDR2 FYNNEI. CDR3 nucleotide sequence: TGTGCCAGCAGTCCATCGGGGATCGCGGGAACTGAAGCTTTCTTT. It is translated as CASSPSGIAGTEAFF.

This sequence joins TRBV2 and TRBJ2-1, with TRBD2 matching over 9 bases. CDR3 length: 15 amino acids. The germline gives CDR1 SNHLY, CDR2 FYNNEI. V lost 6 bases and J lost 1; bases outside the gene matches: 4. CDR3 protein: CASRETSGSYNEQFF. In DNA form, the CDR3 reads TGTGCCAGCAGGGAGACTAGCGGTTCCTACAATGAGCAGTTCTTC. Together with reference TRBV2 and TRBJ2-1, the CDR3 gives the full variable domain: EPEVTQTPSHQVTQMGQEVILRCVPISNHLYFYWYRQILGQKVEFLVSFYNNEISEKSEIFDDQFSVERPDGSNFTLKIRSTKLEDSAMYFCASRETSGSYNEQFFGPGTRLTVL.

The chain recombines TRBV7-9 with TRBJ1-2; D gene uncertain. Germline CDR1 reads SEHNR; CDR2 reads FQNEAQ (reference sequence). Trimming removed 0 bases at V and 6 bases at J, with 17 bases between. This CDR3 contains 16 residues. The CDR3 coding sequence is TGTGCCAGCAGCTTAGCGGACGGCTCGTTCCTTAATGGCTACACCTTC. This translates into CASSLADGSFLNGYTF.

V and J are TRBV4-2 and TRBJ2-7, with 9 bases fitting TRBD1. Germline CDR1 LGHNA, CDR2 YNFKEQ. J was trimmed by 0 bases and V by 0 bases; bases with no gene match: 15. The CDR3 spans 20 residues. The CDR3 here is CASSQDLGAGQGISSYEQYF. The CDR3 nucleotides read TGTGCCAGCAGCCAAGATCTTGGGGCCGGACAGGGGATAAGCTCCTACGAGCAGTACTTC.

This clone was seen a few times. The chain has TRBV28 and TRBJ2-7; D possibly matches TRBD1 or TRBD2 (5 bases each). Germline V gives CDR1 MDHEN, CDR2 SYDVKM. The CDR3 runs 13 residues. The V end was cut by 6 bases, the J end by 6 bases, with 15 bases between. The CDR3 is CASRGRRASEQYF. The CDR3 coding sequence is TGTGCCAGCAGGGGACGCCGAGCCAGCGAGCAGTACTTC.

This clone was recorded many times. This rearrangement joins TRBV9 to TRBJ2-3; no firm D call. V was pared by 0 bases and J by 4 bases, with 9 bases between. Looked up from germline, CDR1 is SGDLS and CDR2 is YYNGEE. There are 14 residues in the CDR3. The CDR3 reads CASSVEQIADTQYF. In DNA form, the CDR3 reads TGTGCCAGCAGCGTAGAACAGATTGCAGATACGCAGTATTTT.

This clone was seen a few times. The genes are TRBV14 and TRBJ1-2, with a weak D call TRBD1 (5 bases). V lost 5 bases to trimming and J lost 8 bases, with 18 bases between them. This CDR3 contains 14 residues. Germline-derived CDR1 and CDR2 are SGHDN and FVKESK. The CDR3 DNA is TGTGCCAGCAGCTTTTCCGGGGGAACAATGGGCTACACCTTC. Encoded protein: CASSFSGGTMGYTF.

This clone was counted between two and nine times. The chain is built from TRBV6-5 and TRBJ1-1; 8 bases are shared with TRBD1. The germline V gene encodes CDR1 MNHEY and CDR2 SVGAGI. The V segment lost 7 bases and the J segment 3 bases; nucleotides outside the gene matches: 10. The CDR3 sequence is 15 residues long. CDR3 residues: CASTSGRGRDTEAFF. The CDR3 coding sequence is TGTGCCAGCACCTCGGGCAGGGGGCGCGACACTGAAGCTTTCTTT.

This clone was recorded at least ten times. Other nucleotide sequences from this sample produce the same CDR3. The genes are TRBV7-2 and TRBJ2-3; D unresolved. The CDR3 length is 12 residues. Germline-derived CDR1 and CDR2 are SGHTA and FQGNSA. Trimming cost V 5 bases and J 2 bases, with 5 bases left between them. This chain's CDR3 is CASSLYTDTQYF. DNA of the CDR3: TGTGCCAGCAGCCTTTACACAGATACGCAGTATTTT. The variable domain in full, with the rest retrieved from reference TRBV7-2 and TRBJ2-3, is GAGVSQSPSNKVTEKGKDVELRCDPISGHTALYWYRQSLGQGLEFLIYFQGNSAPDKSGLPSDRFSAERTGGSVSTLTIQRTQQEDSAVYLCASSLYTDTQYFGPGTRLTVL.